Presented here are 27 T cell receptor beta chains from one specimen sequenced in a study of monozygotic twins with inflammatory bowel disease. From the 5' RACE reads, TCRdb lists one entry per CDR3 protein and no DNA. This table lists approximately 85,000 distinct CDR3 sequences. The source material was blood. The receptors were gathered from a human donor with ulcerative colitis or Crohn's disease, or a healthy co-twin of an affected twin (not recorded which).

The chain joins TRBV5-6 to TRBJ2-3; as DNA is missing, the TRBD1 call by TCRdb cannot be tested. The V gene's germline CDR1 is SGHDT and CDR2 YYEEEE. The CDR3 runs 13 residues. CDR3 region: CASSVQGSDTQYF.

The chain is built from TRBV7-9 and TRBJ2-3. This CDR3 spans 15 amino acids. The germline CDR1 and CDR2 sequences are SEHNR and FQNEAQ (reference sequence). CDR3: CASSPNQMFADTQYF.

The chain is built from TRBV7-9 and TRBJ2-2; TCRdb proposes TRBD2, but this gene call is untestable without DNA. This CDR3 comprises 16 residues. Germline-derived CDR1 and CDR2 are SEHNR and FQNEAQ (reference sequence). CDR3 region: CASSPSQRGVSGELFF. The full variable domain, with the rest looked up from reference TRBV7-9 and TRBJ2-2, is DTGVSQNPRHKITKRGQNVTFRCDPISEHNRLYWYRQTLGQGPEFLTYFQNEAQLEKSRLLSDRFSAERPKGSFSTLEIQRTEQGDSAMYLCASSPSQRGVSGELFFGEGSRLTVL.

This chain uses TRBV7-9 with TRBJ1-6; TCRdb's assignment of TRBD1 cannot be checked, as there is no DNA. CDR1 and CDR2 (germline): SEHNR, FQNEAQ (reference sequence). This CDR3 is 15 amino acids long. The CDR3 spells CASSLEGVRGSSLHF.

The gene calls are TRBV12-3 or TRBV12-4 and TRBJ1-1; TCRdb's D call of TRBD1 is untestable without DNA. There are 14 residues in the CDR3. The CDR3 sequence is CASSKSGGRSEAFF.

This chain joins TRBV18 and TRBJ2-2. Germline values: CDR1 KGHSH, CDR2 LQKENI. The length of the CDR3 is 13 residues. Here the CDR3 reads CASSPPYTGELFF. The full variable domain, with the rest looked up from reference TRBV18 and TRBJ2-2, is NAGVMQNPRHLVRRRGQEARLRCSPMKGHSHVYWYRQLPEEGLKFMVYLQKENIIDESGMPKERFSAEFPKEGPSILRIQQVVRGDSAAYFCASSPPYTGELFFGEGSRLTVL.

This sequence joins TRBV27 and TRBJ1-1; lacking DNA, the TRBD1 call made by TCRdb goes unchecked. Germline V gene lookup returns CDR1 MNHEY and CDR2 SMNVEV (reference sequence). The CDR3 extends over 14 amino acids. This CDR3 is CASSLWGQGGNAFF.

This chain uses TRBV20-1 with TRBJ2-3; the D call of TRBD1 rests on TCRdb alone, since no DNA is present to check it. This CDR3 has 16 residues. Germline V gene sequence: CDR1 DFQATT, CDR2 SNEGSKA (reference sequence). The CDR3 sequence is CSAHLIGQGSTDTQYF.

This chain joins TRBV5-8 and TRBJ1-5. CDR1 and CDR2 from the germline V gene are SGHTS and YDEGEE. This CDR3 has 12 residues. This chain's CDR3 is CASSWGAQPQHF. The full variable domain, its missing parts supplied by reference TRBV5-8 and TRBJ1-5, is EAGVTQSPTHLIKTRGQQATLRCSPISGHTSVYWYQQALGLGLQFLLWYDEGEERNRGNFPPRFSGRQFPNYSSELNVNALELEDSALYLCASSWGAQPQHFGDGTRLSIL.

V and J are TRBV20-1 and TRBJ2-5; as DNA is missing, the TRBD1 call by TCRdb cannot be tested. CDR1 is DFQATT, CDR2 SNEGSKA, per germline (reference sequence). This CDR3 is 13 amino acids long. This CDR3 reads CSASGQGIETQYF.

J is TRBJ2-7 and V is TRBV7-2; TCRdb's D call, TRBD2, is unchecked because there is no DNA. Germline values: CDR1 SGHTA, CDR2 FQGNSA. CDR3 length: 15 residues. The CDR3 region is CASSSAWSGGHEQYF.

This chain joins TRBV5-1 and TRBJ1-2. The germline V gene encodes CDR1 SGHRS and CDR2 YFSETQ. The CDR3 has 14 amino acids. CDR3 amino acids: CASSPRTAYYGYTF.

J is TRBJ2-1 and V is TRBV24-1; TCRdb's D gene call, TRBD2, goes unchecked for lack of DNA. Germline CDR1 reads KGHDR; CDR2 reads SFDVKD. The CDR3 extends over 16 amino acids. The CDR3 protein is CATSDPGLAGASEQFF.

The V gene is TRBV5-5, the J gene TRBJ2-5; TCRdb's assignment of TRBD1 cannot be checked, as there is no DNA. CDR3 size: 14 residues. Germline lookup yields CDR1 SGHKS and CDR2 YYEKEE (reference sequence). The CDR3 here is CASSLGQGMETQYF.

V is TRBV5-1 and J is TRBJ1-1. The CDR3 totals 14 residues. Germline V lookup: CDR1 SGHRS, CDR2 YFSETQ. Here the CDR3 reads CASSPDGLNTEAFF.

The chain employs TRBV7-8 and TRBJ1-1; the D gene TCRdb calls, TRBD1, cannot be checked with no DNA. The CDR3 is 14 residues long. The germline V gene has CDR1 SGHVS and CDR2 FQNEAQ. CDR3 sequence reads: CASSPHGENTEAFF. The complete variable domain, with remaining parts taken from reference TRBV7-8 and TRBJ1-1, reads GAGVSQSPRYKVAKRGQDVALRCDPISGHVSLFWYQQALGQGPEFLTYFQNEAQLDKSGLPSDRFFAERPEGSVSTLKIQRTQQEDSAVYLCASSPHGENTEAFFGQGTRLTVV.

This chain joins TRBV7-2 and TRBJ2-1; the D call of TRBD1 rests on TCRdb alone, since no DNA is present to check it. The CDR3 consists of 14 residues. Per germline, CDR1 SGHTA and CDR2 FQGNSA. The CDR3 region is CASTPWGRDNEQFF.

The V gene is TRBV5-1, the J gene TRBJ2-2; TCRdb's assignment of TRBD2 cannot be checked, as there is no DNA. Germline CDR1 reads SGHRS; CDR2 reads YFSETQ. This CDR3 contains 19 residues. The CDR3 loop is CASSFHSPGLTLNTGELFF.

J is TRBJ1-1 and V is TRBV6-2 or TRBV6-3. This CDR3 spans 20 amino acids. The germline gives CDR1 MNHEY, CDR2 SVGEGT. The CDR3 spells CASNLRRSFLQEDPHTEAFF.

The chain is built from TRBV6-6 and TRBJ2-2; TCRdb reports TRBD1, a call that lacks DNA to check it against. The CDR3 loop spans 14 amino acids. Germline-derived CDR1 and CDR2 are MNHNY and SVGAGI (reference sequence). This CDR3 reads CASLDRANTGELFF.

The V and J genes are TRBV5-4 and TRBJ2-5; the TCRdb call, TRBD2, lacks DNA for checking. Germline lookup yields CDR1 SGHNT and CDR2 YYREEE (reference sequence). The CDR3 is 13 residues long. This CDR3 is CASSLGIARYQYF. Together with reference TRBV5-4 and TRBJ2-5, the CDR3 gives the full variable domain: ETGVTQSPTHLIKTRGQQVTLRCSSQSGHNTVSWYQQALGQGPQFIFQYYREEENGRGNFPPRFSGLQFPNYSSELNVNALELDDSALYLCASSLGIARYQYFGPGTRLLVL.

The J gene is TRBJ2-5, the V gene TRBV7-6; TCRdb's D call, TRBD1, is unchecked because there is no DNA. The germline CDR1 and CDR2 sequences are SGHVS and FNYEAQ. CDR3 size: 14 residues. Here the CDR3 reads CASSSRVGGETQYF. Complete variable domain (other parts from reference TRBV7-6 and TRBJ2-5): GAGVSQSPRYKVTKRGQDVALRCDPISGHVSLYWYRQALGQGPEFLTYFNYEAQQDKSGLPNDRFSAERPEGSISTLTIQRTEQRDSAMYRCASSSRVGGETQYFGPGTRLLVL.

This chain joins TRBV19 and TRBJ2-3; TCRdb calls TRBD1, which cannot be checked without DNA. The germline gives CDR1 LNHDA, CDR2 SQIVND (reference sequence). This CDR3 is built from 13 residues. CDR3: CATRDATGDTQYF.

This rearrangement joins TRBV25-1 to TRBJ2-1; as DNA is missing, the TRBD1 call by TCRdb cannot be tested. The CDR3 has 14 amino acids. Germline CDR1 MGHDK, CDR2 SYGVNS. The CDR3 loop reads CASSDPSSGTQQFF.

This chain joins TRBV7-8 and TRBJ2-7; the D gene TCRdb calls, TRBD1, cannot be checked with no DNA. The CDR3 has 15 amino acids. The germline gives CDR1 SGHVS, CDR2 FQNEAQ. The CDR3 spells CASSLRQGASYEQYF.

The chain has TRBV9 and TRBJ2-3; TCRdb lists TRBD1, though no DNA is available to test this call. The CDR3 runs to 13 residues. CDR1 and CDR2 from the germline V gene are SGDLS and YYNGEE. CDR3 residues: CASSAGGTDTQYF.

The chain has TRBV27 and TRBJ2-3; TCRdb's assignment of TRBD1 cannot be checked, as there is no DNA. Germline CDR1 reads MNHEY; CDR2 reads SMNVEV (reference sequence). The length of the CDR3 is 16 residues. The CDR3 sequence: CASSLSTGPIGDTQYF.